This T cell receptor beta chain was recovered during a study of CD8+ T cells in alopecia areata. Whole-study context: The investigators scored severity in treated patients by the percentage of affected scalp area. Study-level results: Scalp clonality, together with expanded CD8+ clones among the top 100, fell significantly with tofacitinib. In blood and scalp, many expanded lesional clones persisted during tofacitinib.

Documented treatment: oral pan-JAK inhibitor, 5-10 mg twice daily. The researchers isolated CD4+ and CD8+ T cells from PBMCs by sorting. Comment on this clone: Its antigen is currently unknown.

Investigators isolated RNA and reverse transcribed it into cDNA to act as the sequencing template. Data came from immunoSEQ multiplex PCR; TCRdb stores just in-frame clones and leaves some out. The data contain under 200,000 clones, 65% of them singletons. The CDR3 sequence is 15 residues long. Between the trimmed V and J ends, which lost 3 bases and 2 bases, there was a span of 11 bases. Germline V gene data show CDR1 as SGHRS and CDR2 as YFSETQ. The sample consisted of CD4+ T cells sorted from blood, taken at week 4, from a patient treated with tofacitinib. The V and J genes are TRBV5-1 and TRBJ2-2; D might be TRBD1 (5 bases). This clonotype was obtained from a human donor with alopecia areata. CDR3 amino acids: CASSSLTVNTGELFF. CDR3 DNA: TGCGCCAGCAGCTCTCTGACAGTTAACACCGGGGAGCTGTTTTTT.